The clone carrying this TCR beta chain appeared a few times. As yet, its antigen is unknown. The germline V and J ends were trimmed by 4 bases and 6 bases, with 11 bases remaining between them. The CDR3 contains 12 residues. Germline V gene sequence: CDR1 SGHDT, CDR2 YYEEEE. As for treatment: oral pan-JAK inhibitor, 5-10 mg twice daily. This sample stems from a study of CD8+ T cells in alopecia areata. Study-wide context: Percentage of affected scalp area was the basis on which treated patients' severity was scored. Study-wide results and caveats: Scalp samples also contribute reads from the resident alphabeta T cells found in normal skin. Tofacitinib significantly brought down scalp clonality and expanded CD8+ clones among top 100.

Extracted RNA was reverse transcribed into cDNA, the sequencing template. The assay was immunoSEQ multiplex PCR, and TCRdb's table has in-frame clones only and misses some. The sample has more than 90,000 clones, approximately 66% seen once. This TCR was recovered from a human donor with alopecia areata. Material: CD8+ T cells sorted from blood, obtained at week 4, from a patient treated with tofacitinib. The V gene is TRBV5-6, the J gene TRBJ2-7; D is perhaps TRBD1 or TRBD2 (5 bases each). CDR3 DNA: TGTGCCAGCAGCGGGGGACCGATCGAGCAGTACTTC. Translation: CASSGGPIEQYF.